This passage covers 18 T cell receptor beta chains from one sample sequenced in a study of blood T cell repertoires in COVID-19. The assay was immunoSEQ multiplex PCR, and TCRdb's table has in-frame clones only and misses some. The sample shows roughly 300,000 clones, approximately 84% of them seen only once. The sample taken for sequencing was PBMCs or T cells enriched from blood (not recorded which). These receptors originate from a man aged 30 to 45 who had recovered from COVID-19.

The chain links TRBV7-9 to TRBJ1-2, with no clear D. In germline, CDR1 is SEHNR, CDR2 FQNEAQ (reference sequence). V was trimmed by 2 bases and J by 3 bases, leaving 7 bases between them. CDR3 length: 13 residues. In DNA form, the CDR3 reads TGTGCCAGCAGCTTACAGGACTACTATGGCTACACCTTC. The encoded protein is CASSLQDYYGYTF.

The chain carries TRBV5-4 and TRBJ1-4; perhaps TRBD1 as D (6 bases). Germline V gene data show CDR1 as SGHNT and CDR2 as YYREEE (reference sequence). The V end lost 0 bases, the J end lost 8 bases, and 14 bases lay between the germline ends. The CDR3 is 15 residues long. For the CDR3, the DNA is TGTGCCAGCAGCTTGGGTGCAGGGGAAGGAGAAAAACTGTTTTTT. Translation gives CASSLGAGEGEKLFF.

The chain combines TRBV11-3 with TRBJ1-4, with 7 bases that match TRBD1. The CDR3 is made up of 16 amino acids. With V trimmed by 4 bases and J by 1 base, 6 bases remained unmatched. CDR1 is SGHNT, CDR2 YENEEA, per germline. The DNA of the CDR3 is TGTGCCAGCAGCTCTCGACAGGGACTAACTAATGAAAAACTGTTTTTT. The encoded protein is CASSSRQGLTNEKLFF.

The V gene is TRBV20-1, the J gene TRBJ2-1; 9 bases match TRBD2. This CDR3 is 17 amino acids long. The V segment lost 3 bases and the J segment 7 bases; nucleotides outside the gene matches: 16. The V gene's germline CDR1 is DFQATT and CDR2 SNEGSKA (reference sequence). The CDR3, as DNA: TGCAGTGCTAGTGGACCCTTGACTAGCGGATCTATGAATGAGCAGTTCTTC. Translating it yields CSASGPLTSGSMNEQFF.

The J gene is TRBJ1-1, the V gene TRBV30, with D maybe TRBD1 (5 bases). Germline CDR1 and CDR2: GTSNPN and SVGIG (reference sequence). Trimming cost V 0 bases and J 5 bases, with 10 bases left between them. The CDR3 contains 13 residues. The CDR3 loop reads CAWSVQVGTEAFF. In DNA form, the CDR3 reads TGTGCCTGGAGTGTACAGGTAGGAACTGAAGCTTTCTTT.

The gene calls are TRBV7-2 and TRBJ2-7, with 8 bases matching TRBD2. The germline CDR1 and CDR2 sequences are SGHTA and FQGNSA. V gave up 5 bases and J gave up 0 bases; unmatched junction bases: 6. This CDR3 contains 15 residues. The CDR3 sequence is CASSALREASYEQYF. The DNA for the CDR3 is TGTGCCAGCAGCGCCCTGCGGGAGGCCTCCTACGAGCAGTACTTC.

This clone was found once. The DNA for the CDR3 is TGTGCCAGCAGAAGGAAGACGCCCGCCCGGGACAGGAACACCGGGGAGCTGTTTTTT. It is translated as CASRRKTPARDRNTGELFF. The gene calls are TRBV28 and TRBJ2-2; 7 bases fit TRBD1. The CDR3 covers 19 residues. The germline gives CDR1 MDHEN, CDR2 SYDVKM. Trimming took 6 bases from V and 1 from J; bases not matched to a gene: 17.

CDR3 sequence reads: CASSRGQGRETQYF. CDR3 coding DNA: TGTGCCAGCAGCCGCGGACAGGGACGAGAGACCCAGTACTTC. The V call is TRBV6-5, the J call TRBJ2-5; TRBD1 matches 8 bases. V lost 6 bases to trimming and J lost 4 bases; unmatched junction nucleotides: 7. Germline CDR1 reads MNHEY; CDR2 reads SVGAGI. There are 14 residues in the CDR3.

The rearrangement joins TRBV6-4 to TRBJ2-2, with D unclear. Germline CDR1 reads MRHNA; CDR2 reads SNTAGT. With 5 bases removed from V and 1 base from J, the gap between germline ends came to 5 bases. The CDR3 length is 13 residues. CDR3 bases: TGTGCCAGCAGTTCCAGGAACACCGGGGAGCTGTTTTTT. Translated, it gives CASSSRNTGELFF.

The J gene is TRBJ1-2, the V gene TRBV24-1; a possible D gene is TRBD1 (5 bases). V was cut by 4 bases and J by 5 bases, with 13 bases left in between. Germline CDR1 KGHDR, CDR2 SFDVKD. The CDR3 contains 14 residues. For the CDR3, the DNA is TGTGCCACCAGTGACCCGTTAGACAGTTATGGCTACACCTTC. Amino acids: CATSDPLDSYGYTF.

The chain uses TRBV24-1 and TRBJ1-2; the D gene is possibly TRBD1 (6 bases). Germline lookup yields CDR1 KGHDR and CDR2 SFDVKD. This CDR3 comprises 14 residues. Trimming cost V 3 bases and J 2 bases, with 9 bases left between them. The CDR3 bases are TGTGCCACCAGTGATCGGACAGCAAACTATGGCTACACCTTC. Encoded protein: CATSDRTANYGYTF.

This rearrangement joins TRBV7-8 to TRBJ1-6, with D perhaps TRBD1 (6 bases). The CDR3 extends over 14 amino acids. V lost 6 bases and J 6 bases, leaving 12 bases between the germline ends. From germline, CDR1 is SGHVS and CDR2 FQNEAQ. The CDR3 sequence: CASSVTGFNSPLHF. CDR3 DNA sequence: TGTGCCAGCAGTGTAACAGGGTTTAATTCACCCCTCCACTTT.

This clone was found a few times. J is TRBJ1-6 and V is TRBV7-2; TRBD1 agrees at 10 bases. The V and J ends lost 7 bases and 7 bases, in that order; junction bases with no gene match: 7. Germline CDR1 and CDR2: SGHTA and FQGNSA. This CDR3 has 15 residues. The CDR3, as DNA: TGTGCCAGCACCCCACCGACAGGGGGCAATTCACCCCTCCACTTT. It codes for CASTPPTGGNSPLHF.

This chain links TRBV28 with TRBJ1-2, with 9 bases lining up with TRBD1. V lost 5 bases to trimming and J lost 4 bases; unmatched junction nucleotides: 8. Germline V lookup: CDR1 MDHEN, CDR2 SYDVKM. The CDR3 runs 15 residues. CDR3 DNA sequence: TGTGCCAGCAGTCCTCCGGACAGGGGATCCTATGGCTACACCTTC. It is translated as CASSPPDRGSYGYTF.

The rearrangement links TRBV2 to TRBJ2-1; TRBD1 aligns across 9 bases. The germline gives CDR1 SNHLY, CDR2 FYNNEI. V shed 6 bases, J shed 3 bases, and the junction held 6 bases outside the gene matches. This CDR3 contains 15 residues. The CDR3 nucleotides read TGTGCCAGCAGCGTAGGGACAGGGTTCTACAATGAGCAGTTCTTC. Translating it yields CASSVGTGFYNEQFF.

The chain carries TRBV5-1 and TRBJ2-3, with D tentatively TRBD1 (6 bases). CDR3 length: 13 residues. V lost 2 bases, J lost 4 bases, and 8 bases lay in between. Germline CDR1 and CDR2: SGHRS and YFSETQ. This chain's CDR3 is CASSLAGADTQYF. CDR3 sequence (DNA): TGCGCCAGCAGCTTAGCAGGGGCAGATACGCAGTATTTT.

V gene TRBV5-1 combines with J gene TRBJ2-2, with 10 bases lining up with TRBD2. Germline CDR1 is SGHRS and CDR2 is YFSETQ. This CDR3 is 16 amino acids long. V lost 6 bases, J lost 1 base, and 6 bases stayed unmatched. The CDR3 loop reads CASTVWTSGNTGELFF. In DNA, the CDR3 is TGCGCCAGCACCGTTTGGACTAGCGGGAACACCGGGGAGCTGTTTTTT.

The V call is TRBV4-2, the J call TRBJ2-3; no definite D call. The germline V and J ends were trimmed by 4 bases and 5 bases, with 13 bases remaining between them. Germline V gene sequence: CDR1 LGHNA, CDR2 YNFKEQ. This CDR3 comprises 14 residues. This CDR3 is CASSLSRYRDTQYF. The CDR3 nucleotides are TGTGCCAGCAGCCTCTCCAGGTACAGAGATACGCAGTATTTT.